This T cell receptor beta chain came from a study of T-cell memory formation after mild COVID-19. Study-level points and caveats: In pre-infection memory, a portion of responding clones appeared, which suggested that cross-reactive memory joined.

5'RACE, which relied on constant-segment primers, yielded TCR alpha and TCR beta cDNA libraries carrying sample barcodes and UMIs. TCRdb reprocessed the 5' RACE reads via MiXCR and lists one record per CDR3 protein. The sample holds approximately 51,000 distinct CDR3 sequences, approximately 9% seen once. The germline V gene encodes CDR1 MGHDK and CDR2 SYGVNS. The CDR3 has 16 residues. V shed 4 bases, J shed 1 base, and the junction held 5 bases outside the gene matches. On this clonotype itself: Its matching antigen is unknown.

This chain uses TRBV25-1 with TRBJ2-7, with 12 nucleotides matching TRBD2. Material for sequencing was PBMCs or a T cell subset sorted from them (not recorded which). The clonotype comes from an adult woman who had mild COVID-19 (a few samples of this study predate the infection). Cell type and time point are not known. The CDR3 region is CASSAGTSGPSYEQYF. For the CDR3, the DNA is TGTGCCAGCAGTGCCGGGACTAGCGGGCCTTCCTACGAGCAGTACTTC.